The 27 T cell receptor beta chains listed next were all sequenced from one sample in a study of radiotherapy plus CTLA-4 blockade in lung cancer. Libraries were prepared by immunoSEQ multiplex PCR; TCRdb keeps only in-frame clonotypes and omits some of them. This sample has over 95,000 clones, with roughly 74% found just once. The specimen comprised peripheral blood, sampled from a patient treated with radiotherapy plus ipilimumab. The source is a human donor with non-small cell lung cancer who had a partial response to radiotherapy plus ipilimumab. Some clones in this sample may be carry-over from other donors' samples.

The chain recombines TRBV6-5 with TRBJ1-1; the D gene is possibly TRBD1 (5 bases). This CDR3 comprises 15 residues. The germline CDR1 and CDR2 sequences are MNHEY and SVGAGI. V shed 3 bases and J shed 0 bases, with 11 bases lying between them. CDR3 sequence: CASSYATAMNTEAFF. CDR3 sequence (DNA): TGTGCCAGCAGTTATGCGACAGCTATGAACACTGAAGCTTTCTTT.

This clone has only a few counts. This rearrangement joins TRBV6-1 to TRBJ1-2, with D possibly matching TRBD1 (5 bases). Deletions cut 1 base from V and 5 bases from J, with 14 bases between. This CDR3 contains 15 residues. Germline V lookup: CDR1 MNHNS, CDR2 SASEGT. In DNA, the CDR3 is TGTGCCAGCAGTGAAGAATGGGGGGTAGGATATGGCTACACCTTC. It specifies CASSEEWGVGYGYTF.

CDR3 DNA: TGTGCCAGCAGAGCTAGCGCCCATACGCAGTATTTT. This encodes CASRASAHTQYF. This chain uses TRBV6-5 with TRBJ2-3; TRBD2 might be the D (6 bases). Germline V CDR1 and CDR2: MNHEY, SVGAGI. The length of the CDR3 is 12 residues. The germline V and J ends were trimmed by 6 bases and 7 bases, with 11 bases remaining between them.

The CDR3 sequence is CAGQAQPQETQYF. CDR3 nucleotides: TGTGCGGGACAGGCCCAACCCCAAGAGACCCAGTACTTC. The chain recombines TRBV2 with TRBJ2-5; 8 bases align to TRBD1. The CDR3 length is 13 residues. CDR1 and CDR2 from the germline V gene are SNHLY and FYNNEI.

This clone was detected a few times. The chain has TRBV30 and TRBJ2-3; the D gene is possibly TRBD2 (6 bases). The CDR3 has 12 residues. The germline V gene has CDR1 GTSNPN and CDR2 SVGIG (reference sequence). Deletions cut 8 bases from V and 5 bases from J, with 14 bases between. This CDR3 is CAGSGSGDTQYF. DNA for the CDR3: TGTGCCGGTAGCGGTTCGGGAGATACGCAGTATTTT.

The genes are TRBV6-1 and TRBJ2-4, with TRBD1 as a possible D gene (6 bases). The ends were cut back, 6 bases at V and 2 bases at J, with 11 bases in the middle. The CDR3 runs 14 residues. CDR1 is MNHNS, CDR2 SASEGT, per germline. The CDR3 DNA is TGTGCCAGCAGAACACAGGGTCCCAAAAACATTCAGTACTTC. Encoded protein: CASRTQGPKNIQYF.

This chain uses TRBV29-1 with TRBJ1-4; tentative D call: TRBD1 (6 bases). This CDR3 is built from 15 residues. The germline gives CDR1 SQVTM, CDR2 ANQGSEA. Trimming removed 0 bases at V and 12 bases at J, with 20 bases between. The CDR3 bases are TGCAGCGTTGAAGAAGGGCGGGGGCTGAGTTGGGAACTGTTTTTT. This codes for CSVEEGRGLSWELFF.

The chain recombines TRBV4-1 with TRBJ1-4; D gene ambiguous. V shed 2 bases and J shed 4 bases, with 14 bases lying between them. The germline V gene encodes CDR1 MGHRA and CDR2 YSYEKL. The CDR3 contains 16 residues. The CDR3 DNA is TGCGCCAGCAGCCAATCAGGAGTTCGGGATAATGAAAAACTGTTTTTT. This translates into CASSQSGVRDNEKLFF.

The genes are TRBV5-6 and TRBJ1-6; 8 bases line up with TRBD1. Germline trimming cut 1 base from V and 9 bases from J; bases unmatched to any gene: 6. Germline V gene data show CDR1 as SGHDT and CDR2 as YYEEEE. The CDR3 length is 15 residues. CDR3 region: CASSLWDRRGSPLHF. The CDR3 nucleotides read TGTGCCAGCAGCTTGTGGGACAGGAGGGGTTCACCCCTCCACTTT.

V gene TRBV28 combines with J gene TRBJ1-5; D unresolved. The CDR3 is 14 residues long. The V end was cut by 6 bases, the J end by 8 bases, with 17 bases between. Germline V lookup: CDR1 MDHEN, CDR2 SYDVKM. Here the CDR3 reads CASSPGNDPEPQHF. As DNA, the CDR3 is TGTGCCAGCAGCCCCGGGAACGACCCTGAGCCCCAGCATTTT.

The gene calls are TRBV28 and TRBJ2-3; a possible D gene is TRBD2 (7 bases). CDR1 and CDR2 (germline): MDHEN, SYDVKM. The CDR3 contains 17 residues. V shed 5 bases and J shed 0 bases, with 18 bases lying between them. CDR3: CASSPAGAPRSTDTQYF. The CDR3 region has the DNA TGTGCCAGCAGTCCCGCGGGGGCCCCAAGGAGCACAGATACGCAGTATTTT.

The chain uses TRBV9 and TRBJ2-3; 7 bases match TRBD2. The V gene's germline CDR1 is SGDLS and CDR2 YYNGEE. The length of the CDR3 is 15 residues. After removal of 3 bases from V and 1 base from J, the junction contained 5 bases not matched to a gene. DNA of the CDR3: TGTGCCAGCAGCGCGCGGGAGTTTGGCACAGATACGCAGTATTTT. Protein: CASSAREFGTDTQYF.

The chain uses TRBV28 and TRBJ2-1; a weak D match, TRBD1 (6 bases). Trimming shortened V by 4 bases and J by 6 bases, and 19 bases separated the two germline ends. This CDR3 spans 16 amino acids. Germline V gene lookup returns CDR1 MDHEN and CDR2 SYDVKM. Written as DNA, the CDR3 is TGTGCCAGCAGTTCAACAGGGCCGGAAGATCCCAATGAGCAGTTCTTC. This codes for CASSSTGPEDPNEQFF.

This chain links TRBV5-1 with TRBJ1-6, with D unresolved. CDR1 and CDR2 (germline): SGHRS, YFSETQ. V shed 4 bases and J shed 8 bases, with 19 bases lying between them. CDR3 length: 16 amino acids. The CDR3 coding sequence is TGCGCCAGCAGCACTCTCCCTGCGGGCGGGGATTCACCCCTCCACTTT. Translated, it gives CASSTLPAGGDSPLHF.

J is TRBJ2-7 and V is TRBV10-1, with 7 positions matching TRBD1. J was trimmed by 2 bases and V by 11 bases; bases with no gene match: 6. Germline CDR1 and CDR2: WNHNN and SYGVQD (reference sequence). The CDR3 runs to 12 residues. CDR3 region: CAGPGQPYEQYF. The CDR3 region has the DNA TGCGCCGGCCCGGGACAGCCCTACGAGCAGTACTTC.

The chain has TRBV7-9 and TRBJ2-3, with 7 bases that match TRBD2. Per the germline V gene, CDR1 is SEHNR and CDR2 is FQNEAQ (reference sequence). The junction had 11 bases not matched to a gene; V was cut back by 2 bases and J by 6 bases. The CDR3 contains 16 residues. CDR3 nucleotide sequence: TGTGCCAGCAGCTTATTTGTGGGAGGGCCTCCGGATACGCAGTATTTT. Translating it yields CASSLFVGGPPDTQYF.

This clone turned up a few times. This rearrangement joins TRBV18 to TRBJ2-1; a weak D match, TRBD2 (6 bases). CDR3 length: 18 amino acids. Deletions cut 2 bases from V and 1 base from J, with 18 bases between. Germline values: CDR1 KGHSH, CDR2 LQKENI. The DNA for the CDR3 is TGTGCCAGCTCACCAATGAGACTAGAAGGCTCTTCCTACAATGAGCAGTTCTTC. It translates to CASSPMRLEGSSYNEQFF.

This chain uses TRBV5-1 with TRBJ2-1; the match to TRBD2 covers 9 bases. After removal of 8 bases from V and 8 bases from J, the junction contained 14 bases not matched to a gene. Germline CDR1 reads SGHRS; CDR2 reads YFSETQ. The CDR3 runs 15 residues. CDR3 in DNA: TGCGCCAGTCGACTAGCGGCCCTAGGTGGGGATGAGCAGTTCTTC. Translating gives CASRLAALGGDEQFF.

V and J are TRBV11-2 and TRBJ2-1, with 8 bases lining up with TRBD1. The germline gives CDR1 SGHAT, CDR2 FQNNGV. The length of the CDR3 is 14 residues. The V gene end was trimmed by 7 bases and the J gene end by 8 bases; junction bases not matched to a gene: 10. CDR3 residues: CASNTRQGSHEQFF. The CDR3 DNA follows: TGTGCCAGCAACACACGACAGGGGAGCCATGAGCAGTTCTTC.

This clone was counted a few times. This chain uses TRBV2 with TRBJ1-2, with TRBD1 identical over 7 bases. The V gene's germline CDR1 is SNHLY and CDR2 FYNNEI. V trimming: 6 bases; J trimming: 5 bases; junction bases outside the gene matches: 6. This CDR3 region has 13 residues. In DNA, the CDR3 is TGTGCCAGCAGATACACAGGGGAATATGGCTACACCTTC. The encoded protein is CASRYTGEYGYTF. Supplemented by reference TRBV2 and TRBJ1-2, the full variable domain reads EPEVTQTPSHQVTQMGQEVILRCVPISNHLYFYWYRQILGQKVEFLVSFYNNEISEKSEIFDDQFSVERPDGSNFTLKIRSTKLEDSAMYFCASRYTGEYGYTFGSGTRLTVV.

This chain uses TRBV7-6 with TRBJ2-7; 7 bases line up with TRBD2. The CDR3 contains 19 residues. The trim removed 4 bases at V and 1 base at J, leaving 19 bases unmatched. Germline V gene lookup returns CDR1 SGHVS and CDR2 FNYEAQ. CDR3 nucleotide sequence: TGTGCCAGCAGCTCGGGGGGAGGCGGGTGGCAGCGAGGTTCCTACGAGCAGTACTTC. Amino acid sequence: CASSSGGGGWQRGSYEQYF.

The V and J genes are TRBV7-8 and TRBJ2-7; D might be TRBD2 (5 bases). Looked up from germline, CDR1 is SGHVS and CDR2 is FQNEAQ. This CDR3 region has 14 residues. Trimming took off 5 bases at V and 3 bases at J, with 14 bases between the two ends. The DNA of the CDR3 is TGTGCCAGCAGCCCATCGACCGGAGGCTACGAGCAGTACTTC. This sequence encodes CASSPSTGGYEQYF.

The rearrangement uses TRBV7-8 and TRBJ1-1; 7 nucleotides align to TRBD1. Germline-derived CDR1 and CDR2 are SGHVS and FQNEAQ. V trimming: 5 bases; J trimming: 5 bases; junction bases outside the gene matches: 5. CDR3 length: 13 amino acids. The CDR3 loop is CASSPRTGTEAFF. The CDR3 region has the DNA TGTGCCAGCAGCCCCCGGACAGGTACTGAAGCTTTCTTT.

This chain connects TRBV30 to TRBJ1-5, with a tentative D call TRBD1 (5 bases). Between the trimmed V and J ends, which lost 2 bases and 2 bases, there was a span of 10 bases. The CDR3 is 14 amino acids. Germline CDR1 is GTSNPN and CDR2 is SVGIG (reference sequence). The CDR3 DNA reads as TGTGCCTGGAGTTTAGGGGTAGGCAATCAGCCCCAGCATTTT. It specifies CAWSLGVGNQPQHF.

The rearrangement uses TRBV6-5 and TRBJ2-7, with D perhaps TRBD1 (7 bases). Trimming removed 4 bases at V and 4 bases at J, with 14 bases between. Germline CDR1 and CDR2: MNHEY and SVGAGI. The CDR3 runs 14 residues. The CDR3 nucleotides are TGTGCCAGCAGTTCAGGGGGGAGGCGTTACGAGCAGTACTTC. Its translation is CASSSGGRRYEQYF.

This clone has only one observation. The rearrangement uses TRBV6-9 and TRBJ2-7; D remains unclear. The CDR3 has 14 amino acids. The germline V and J ends were trimmed by 7 bases and 0 bases, with 13 bases remaining between them. Germline lookup yields CDR1 MNHGY and CDR2 SVAAGI. CDR3 residues: CASILRGSSYEQYF. Written as DNA, the CDR3 is TGTGCCAGCATTCTTCGTGGCAGCTCCTACGAGCAGTACTTC.

There are many counts of this clone. J is TRBJ1-1 and V is TRBV10-1, with D possibly TRBD1 on 5 matching bases. Trimming took 0 bases from V and 11 from J, leaving 13 bases between them. CDR3 length: 13 amino acids. Germline assignment: CDR1 WNHNN and CDR2 SYGVQD (reference sequence). CDR3: CASSESGLPKAFF. The DNA of the CDR3 is TGCGCCAGCAGTGAGTCGGGACTTCCTAAGGCTTTCTTT.